This record looks at one TCR beta chain sequence and its context. Antigen specificity is unknown. Genomic DNA templated the TCR beta VDJ and CDR3 profiling. TCRdb re-derived calls from the reads in MiXCR, one entry per CDR3 protein. The sample lists some 140,000 distinct CDR3 sequences, 41% occurring once. This sample is drawn from a study of CD8+CD57+ T cells in acquired aplastic anemia. Background on the study: Sorted cells (CD4+ and CD8+) yielded DNA amounts that averaged around 3.1 ug. Healthy donor CD4+ samples were sequenced to a depth that averaged around 11 million reads. Broader study findings: Significant differences in CD8+ Simpson's diversity were not observed between patients and controls.

In germline, CDR1 is SGHAT, CDR2 FQNNGV. V was pared by 4 bases and J by 5 bases, with 10 bases of the junction left unmatched. This CDR3 spans 15 amino acids. Material: sorted CD4+, CD8+, or CD8+CD57+ T cells (not recorded which) from PBMCs. The chain carries TRBV11-2 and TRBJ2-7, with 8 nucleotides matching TRBD2. The origin of this receptor is a human donor in good health, serving as a control. The CDR3, as DNA: TGTGCCAGCAGCTCCTTCAGGACTAGCAGCAACGAGCAGTACTTC. This encodes CASSSFRTSSNEQYF.